A single sample is the source of the 13 T cell receptor beta chains below, sequenced in a study of human T cells and chemical hapten exposure. MiXCR, applied by TCRdb to the RACE reads, yields one record per CDR3 protein. Here the sample spans some 300,000 distinct CDR3 sequences, 4.5% to 7% being singletons. The time point denotes: pre-sensitization, week 0. Stated treatment: therapeutic diphenylcyclopropenone sensitization with weekly scalp DPC. Specimen: whole blood, collected in connection with sensitization to the hapten diphenylcyclopropenone (DPC). Receptors originate from a woman aged 18-29 years with alopecia areata. Some clones in this sample may be carry-over from other donors' samples.

This clonotype was counted many times. The chain links TRBV28 to TRBJ2-7; D may correspond to TRBD1 or TRBD2 (5 bases each). The ends were cut back, 10 bases at V and 2 bases at J, with 18 bases in the middle. Germline loops: CDR1 MDHEN, CDR2 SYDVKM. The CDR3 loop spans 14 amino acids. DNA of the CDR3: TGTGCCACCGGACGAGGGGTCCGGGCCTACGAGCAGTACTTC. Protein sequence: CATGRGVRAYEQYF.

This clonotype was recorded many times. Sequence at one end of the junction differs from germline and may be a read error. The chain combines TRBV7-2 with TRBJ1-5, with a weak D call TRBD1 (5 bases). CDR1 and CDR2 (germline): SGHTA, FQGNSA. This CDR3 has 14 amino acids. CDR3 in DNA: TGTGCCAGCAGTTTAGCCAGGGCCAATCAGCCCCAGCATTTT. It codes for CASSLARANQPQHF.

This clonotype was detected many times. The chain recombines TRBV15 with TRBJ1-6; the match to TRBD1 covers 9 bases. The CDR3 spans 14 residues. Looked up from germline, CDR1 is LNHNV and CDR2 is YYDKDF (reference sequence). Trimming at V came to 10 bases and at J to 8 bases, leaving 9 bases not matched to a gene. This CDR3 is CAIAPGQGYSPLHF. The CDR3 nucleotides are TGTGCCATCGCACCGGGACAGGGATATTCACCCCTCCACTTT.

This clonotype was detected ten times or more. V and J are TRBV7-9 and TRBJ1-2; D is perhaps TRBD1 (5 bases). The V gene lost 0 bases and the J gene lost 4 bases, with 15 bases spanning the gap. Germline V gene lookup returns CDR1 SEHNR and CDR2 FQNEAQ (reference sequence). The CDR3 is 16 residues long. CDR3 region: CASSLAEGESRYGYTF. The CDR3 DNA is TGTGCCAGCAGCTTAGCGGAAGGGGAATCCCGCTATGGCTACACCTTC.

V usage is TRBV6-1 and J usage is TRBJ1-5, with TRBD1 matching 8 bases. Trimming at V came to 3 bases and at J to 6 bases, leaving 7 bases not matched to a gene. In germline, CDR1 is MNHNS, CDR2 SASEGT. The CDR3 spans 15 residues. This chain's CDR3 is CASSDQDRAIQPQHF. The CDR3 DNA sequence: TGTGCCAGCAGTGACCAGGACAGGGCTATTCAGCCCCAGCATTTT.

Only a few counts were recorded for this clonotype. The chain couples TRBV6-2 or TRBV6-3 to TRBJ1-2; 10 bases agree with TRBD1. V dropped 2 bases and J dropped 4; count of bases not matched to a gene: 7. This CDR3 contains 16 residues. The germline gives CDR1 MNHEY, CDR2 SVGEGT. The CDR3 region is CASSYQRTGGSYGYTF. CDR3 DNA: TGTGCCAGCAGTTACCAACGGACAGGGGGTAGCTATGGCTACACCTTC.

This clonotype was recorded at least ten times. The chain employs TRBV28 and TRBJ2-4; D unresolved. Germline V gene sequence: CDR1 MDHEN, CDR2 SYDVKM. V lost 5 bases and J 0 bases, leaving 11 bases between the germline ends. CDR3 size: 15 residues. CDR3 coding DNA: TGTGCCAGCAGTCTGGTGGGTCTAGCCAAAAACATTCAGTACTTC. This codes for CASSLVGLAKNIQYF. Drawing the rest from reference TRBV28 and TRBJ2-4, the complete variable domain is DVKVTQSSRYLVKRTGEKVFLECVQDMDHENMFWYRQDPGLGLRLIYFSYDVKMKEKGDIPEGYSVSREKKERFSLILESASTNQTSMYLCASSLVGLAKNIQYFGAGTRLSVL.

This clonotype was observed many times. The rearrangement links TRBV7-2 to TRBJ2-2, with 8 positions matching TRBD1. Germline V gene lookup returns CDR1 SGHTA and CDR2 FQGNSA. V gave up 4 bases and J gave up 8 bases; unmatched junction bases: 6. This CDR3 region has 14 residues. CDR3 coding DNA: TGTGCCAGCAGCTCTGGACAGGGCAGGGGGGAGCTGTTTTTT. Encoded protein: CASSSGQGRGELFF.

A few counts support this clonotype. This rearrangement joins TRBV7-9 to TRBJ1-2; 9 nucleotides match TRBD1. Per the germline V gene, CDR1 is SEHNR and CDR2 is FQNEAQ (reference sequence). The CDR3 has 13 amino acids. With 5 bases clipped from V and 8 bases from J, the junction kept 6 bases outside the gene matches. The CDR3 sequence is CASSPRDREGYTF. The CDR3 DNA reads TGTGCCAGCAGCCCACGGGACAGGGAGGGCTACACCTTC.

The sample holds a few counts of this clonotype. V is TRBV14 and J is TRBJ2-7; no clear D gene. This CDR3 region has 15 residues. V gave up 4 bases and J gave up 3 bases, with 16 bases separating them. CDR1 is SGHDN, CDR2 FVKESK, per germline. In DNA, the CDR3 is TGTGCCAGCAGCCCGGTCAGTCATCCGGGCTACGAGCAGTACTTC. It codes for CASSPVSHPGYEQYF.

This clonotype was recorded at least ten times. V is TRBV4-3 and J is TRBJ1-2, with TRBD1 as a possible D gene (6 bases). Germline V lookup: CDR1 LGHNA, CDR2 YSLEER. This CDR3 is built from 16 residues. V was clipped by 0 bases and J by 2 bases, with 13 bases between them. The CDR3 DNA reads as TGCGCCAGCAGCCAAGACGACAGGACCCGAAACTATGGCTACACCTTC. Translated: CASSQDDRTRNYGYTF.

This clonotype was detected many times. The V and J genes are TRBV11-1 and TRBJ1-6; D unclear. Germline loops: CDR1 SGHAT, CDR2 FQDESV (reference sequence). Trimming left V 5 bases short and J 6 bases short, with 11 bases between. The CDR3 is made up of 14 amino acids. Written as DNA, the CDR3 is TGTGCCAGCAGCCTCCTTAGTAGTAATTCACCCCTCCACTTT. This gives the protein CASSLLSSNSPLHF.

This clonotype occurred a few times. CDR3 in DNA: TGTGCCAGCAGCCGGGGACAGGGGCAGTATTTT. This gives the protein CASSRGQGQYF. The V call is TRBV7-2, the J call TRBJ2-3; 9 positions match TRBD1. The CDR3 has 11 amino acids. Germline-derived CDR1 and CDR2 are SGHTA and FQGNSA. The J segment lost 11 bases and the V segment lost 5 bases, leaving 2 bases of the junction unmatched.